The subject of this entry is one T cell receptor beta chain. The table came from immunoSEQ multiplex PCR; TCRdb's copy has only in-frame clones and leaves some out. The table lists 250,000 to 350,000 clones, 85% of them singletons, with 2% to 3% in the top ten. Cohorts were based on clinical histories the participants reported. Two negative PCRs, clearance, or symptom resolution characterized the recovered Cohort 3 donors. From germline, CDR1 is MDHEN and CDR2 SYDVKM. The length of the CDR3 is 17 residues. Trimming at V came to 4 bases and at J to 0 bases, leaving 7 bases not matched to a gene. This record belongs to a study of blood T cell repertoires in COVID-19. Background on the study: T cells, B-cell-depleted T cells, or PBMCs provided the cDNA or gDNA that served as material.

This clonotype was sampled from a woman aged 45-65 years who had recovered from COVID-19. The rearrangement uses TRBV28 and TRBJ1-4; 8 bases are shared with TRBD1. Input material: PBMCs or T cells enriched from blood (not recorded which). CDR3 loop: CASSSPGQGATNEKLFF. The CDR3 DNA reads TGTGCCAGCAGTTCCCCCGGACAGGGAGCAACTAATGAAAAACTGTTTTTT.